The entry below describes one TCR beta chain. Germline V gene data show CDR1 as MDHEN and CDR2 as SYDVKM. J was trimmed by 9 bases and V by 2 bases; bases with no gene match: 9. This CDR3 contains 15 residues. Produced via immunoSEQ multiplex PCR; TCRdb's table is partial and in-frame only. The sample has about 190,000 clones, 79% seen once; the top ten hold 15% to 20%. The sample belongs to a study of blood T cell repertoires in COVID-19. The sample taken for sequencing was peripheral blood. The V call is TRBV28, the J call TRBJ2-1, with TRBD2 matching 8 bases. This receptor was identified in a man aged 55 to 70 with active or convalescent COVID-19. The CDR3 is CASSLPGGPKFEQFF. CDR3 DNA sequence: TGTGCCAGCAGTTTACCGGGAGGGCCCAAATTTGAGCAGTTCTTC.